These 6 T cell receptor beta chains were sequenced from one sample in a study of cytomegalovirus exposure and HLA in healthy donors. Some clones are missing from TCRdb's copy, which holds only in-frame ones; the method was immunoSEQ multiplex PCR. The table lists some 200,000 clones, about 80% of them singletons, with 2.8% in the top ten. Sequenced material: PBMCs. These TCRs come from a woman aged 18 to 35 in good health and CMV-seropositive.

V gene TRBV5-6 combines with J gene TRBJ2-7, with 7 positions matching TRBD1. CDR3 length equals 15 residues. The V gene end was trimmed by 3 bases and the J gene end by 0 bases; junction bases not matched to a gene: 6. Germline CDR1 SGHDT, CDR2 YYEEEE. In nucleotides, the CDR3 is TGTGCCAGCAGCTGGACTGGGACAGACTCCTACGAGCAGTACTTC. Translated: CASSWTGTDSYEQYF. The full variable domain, in which reference TRBV5-6 and TRBJ2-7 provide the parts outside the CDR3, is DAGVTQSPTHLIKTRGQQVTLRCSPKSGHDTVSWYQQALGQGPQFIFQYYEEEERQRGNFPDRFSGHQFPNYSSELNVNALLLGDSALYLCASSWTGTDSYEQYFGPGTRLTVT.

V is TRBV28 and J is TRBJ1-6; D is undetermined. From germline, CDR1 is MDHEN and CDR2 SYDVKM. Between the trimmed V and J ends, which lost 2 bases and 7 bases, there was a span of 12 bases. There are 15 residues in the CDR3. The CDR3 DNA follows: TGTGCCAGCAGTTTAACCGCACCTGAGAATTCACCCCTCCACTTT. Its translation: CASSLTAPENSPLHF.

The CDR3 reads CASSIDRSRNQPQHF. The CDR3 DNA reads as TGTGCCAGCAGTATCGACAGGTCTCGCAATCAGCCCCAGCATTTT. The chain links TRBV6-5 to TRBJ1-5, with TRBD1 as a possible D gene (6 bases). The CDR3 totals 15 residues. V lost 5 bases and J 2 bases, leaving 13 bases between the germline ends. Germline V lookup: CDR1 MNHEY, CDR2 SVGAGI.

In this sample, this clone turned up a few times. The V gene is TRBV19, the J gene TRBJ1-2, with a possible D match to TRBD1 (6 bases). CDR1 is LNHDA and CDR2 is SQIVND in the germline V gene (reference sequence). The CDR3 runs 11 residues. V dropped 8 bases and J dropped 2 bases, with 6 bases sitting between them. CDR3 DNA: TGTGCCAGTGGGACAAACTATGGCTACACCTTC. This sequence encodes CASGTNYGYTF.

This chain joins TRBV4-3 and TRBJ2-7; the D gene is possibly TRBD1 (5 bases). Germline lookup yields CDR1 LGHNA and CDR2 YSLEER. V was clipped by 1 base and J by 6 bases, with 13 bases between them. The length of the CDR3 is 14 residues. CDR3 in DNA: TGCGCCAGCAGCCAAGCGAGGATAACAGGCGAGCAGTACTTC. It specifies CASSQARITGEQYF.

This chain joins TRBV12-5 and TRBJ1-1; D gene uncertain. Trimming shortened V by 3 bases and J by 7 bases, and 9 bases separated the two germline ends. CDR1 is LGHNT and CDR2 is FRNRAP in the germline V gene. The CDR3 runs to 12 residues. CDR3 loop: CASGLEANEAFF. The CDR3, as DNA: TGTGCTAGTGGTTTAGAAGCTAATGAAGCTTTCTTT.